This paragraph reports one T cell receptor beta chain. Its antigen is not known. This record comes from a study of shared clonotypes between healthy human individuals. Trimming stripped 0 bases from V and 2 bases from J, with 10 bases between. Germline CDR1 reads LGHNA; CDR2 reads YSLEER. The CDR3 contains 15 residues. Notes on the study in general: A few donors showed sharing of 4.5% to 5% of naive CD4 clonotypes.

The material for each subset, its genomic DNA, was split evenly across several immunoSEQ plates. Replicate sorted-subset PCRs were loaded with around 220 ng DNA, roughly 33,000 T cell genomes. Original data processing: In the immunoSEQ data, sequences were junction-only and lacked quality scores, so filtering differed. TCRdb's copy holds only in-frame clones and misses some; the assay was immunoSEQ multiplex PCR. V, J and clone size derive from that table, while D and trimming were established from the DNA sequence. The sample has around 1.5 million clones; around 98% are singletons. V usage is TRBV4-3 and J usage is TRBJ1-2, with D unresolved. The receptor comes from a man in his thirties or forties in good health. Sequenced material: naive CD4+ T cells sorted from blood. Subset here: CD45RA+ positively selected. CDR3 region: CASSQDWGGNYGYTF. The CDR3 bases are TGCGCCAGCAGCCAAGATTGGGGTGGAAACTATGGCTACACCTTC.